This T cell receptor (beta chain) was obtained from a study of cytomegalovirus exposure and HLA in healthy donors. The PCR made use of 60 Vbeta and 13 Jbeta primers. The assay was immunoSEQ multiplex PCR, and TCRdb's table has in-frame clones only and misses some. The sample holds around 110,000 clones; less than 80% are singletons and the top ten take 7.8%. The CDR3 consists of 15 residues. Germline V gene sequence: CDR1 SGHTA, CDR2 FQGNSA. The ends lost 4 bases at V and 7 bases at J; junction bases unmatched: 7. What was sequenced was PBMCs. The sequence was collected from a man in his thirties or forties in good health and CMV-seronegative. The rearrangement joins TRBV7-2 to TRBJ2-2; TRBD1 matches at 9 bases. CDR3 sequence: CASSSYRGLNGELFF. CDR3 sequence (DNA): TGTGCCAGCAGCTCATACAGGGGGCTTAACGGGGAGCTGTTTTTT.